The 6 T cell receptor beta chains below come from one sample, sequenced in a study of cytomegalovirus exposure and HLA in healthy donors. The PCR employed 60 Vbeta primers together with 13 Jbeta primers. Assay: immunoSEQ multiplex PCR; the TCRdb copy retains only in-frame clones and omits some. The table shows 70,000 or so clones, with about nine tenths occurring only once. Sequenced: PBMCs. Receptors were obtained from a woman aged 30 to 39 in good health and CMV-seronegative.

The chain uses TRBV7-2 and TRBJ2-2; D unclear. Germline V gene sequence: CDR1 SGHTA, CDR2 FQGNSA. This CDR3 has 14 amino acids. V was cut by 4 bases and J by 1 base, with 7 bases left in between. The CDR3 DNA reads TGTGCCAGCAGCTCCAGAAAGAACACCGGGGAGCTGTTTTTT. Protein: CASSSRKNTGELFF.

V and J are TRBV4-3 and TRBJ2-5, with 7 positions matching TRBD2. The J call is doubtful: the DNA matches TRBJ2-7 better. Germline values: CDR1 LGHNA, CDR2 YSLEER. The CDR3 consists of 15 residues. CDR3 DNA: TGCGCCAGCAGCCAAGATCAACTAGCGATGTACGAGCAGTACTTC. This encodes CASSQDQLAMYEQYF.

This clone was detected a few times. The V gene is TRBV19, the J gene TRBJ2-2; 9 bases fit TRBD2. Per germline, CDR1 LNHDA and CDR2 SQIVND (reference sequence). This CDR3 spans 15 amino acids. J gave up 2 bases and V 4 bases, and 2 bases lay outside the gene matches. CDR3 in DNA: TGTGCCAGTAGTAGCGGGAGGGTTAACACCGGGGAGCTGTTTTTT. It translates to CASSSGRVNTGELFF.

V and J are TRBV7-9 and TRBJ2-5; no clear D gene. The J call is in doubt because the DNA end fits TRBJ2-7 better. The CDR3 covers 14 residues. Germline values: CDR1 SEHNR, CDR2 FQNEAQ (reference sequence). CDR3 sequence reads: CASSPHGLRYEQYF. In DNA form, the CDR3 reads TGTGCCAGCAGCCCCCATGGGCTGCGCTACGAGCAGTACTTC.

The chain uses TRBV6-1 and TRBJ2-7; D is possibly TRBD2 (6 bases). V lost 2 bases, J lost 3 bases, and 11 bases lay in between. Germline-derived CDR1 and CDR2 are MNHNS and SASEGT. This CDR3 has 14 residues. CDR3 amino acids: CASSETTSSYEQYF. The CDR3 coding sequence is TGTGCCAGCAGTGAAACCACTAGCAGCTACGAGCAGTACTTC.

Concerning this clone: The identical CDR3 is also encoded by other nucleotide sequences in the sample. The chain combines TRBV7-2 with TRBJ1-4; weak D call: TRBD1 (6 bases). Germline values: CDR1 SGHTA, CDR2 FQGNSA. This CDR3 is built from 14 residues. V shed 5 bases and J shed 7 bases, with 14 bases lying between them. This CDR3 is CASSPDRPGEKLFF. In nucleotides, the CDR3 is TGTGCCAGCAGCCCAGACAGGCCAGGTGAAAAACTGTTTTTT.